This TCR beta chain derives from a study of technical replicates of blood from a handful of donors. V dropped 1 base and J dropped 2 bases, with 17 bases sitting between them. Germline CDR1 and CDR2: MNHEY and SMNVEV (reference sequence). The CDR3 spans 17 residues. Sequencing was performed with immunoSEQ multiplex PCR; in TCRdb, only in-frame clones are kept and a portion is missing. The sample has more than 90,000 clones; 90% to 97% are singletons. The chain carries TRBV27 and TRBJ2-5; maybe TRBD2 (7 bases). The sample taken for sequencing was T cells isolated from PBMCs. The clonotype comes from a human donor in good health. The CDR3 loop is CASSLLEGGEPQETQYF. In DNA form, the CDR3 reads TGTGCCAGCAGTTTATTAGAGGGGGGGGAACCTCAAGAGACCCAGTACTTC.